The rows below give T cell receptor beta chains drawn from one sample of a study of cytomegalovirus exposure and HLA in healthy donors. Profiling relied on immunoSEQ multiplex PCR, and the TCRdb table lists in-frame clones only, not all of them. The sample records roughly 99,000 clones, 60% to 80% being singletons. The sample consisted of PBMCs. Every receptor here comes from a middle-aged woman in good health and CMV-seronegative. Each CDR3 is given without its conserved first and last residue. D genes are given only for firm matches.

V: TRBV7-8; J: TRBJ2-7; D: NA; CDR3: ASSSRGRGYEQY
V: TRBV5-1; J: TRBJ1-1; D: NA; CDR3: ASSVQGDDTEAF
V: TRBV4-1; J: TRBJ1-5; D: NA; CDR3: ASSQEIETASNQPQH
V: TRBV7-2; J: TRBJ1-3; D: NA; CDR3: ASSFEQGTGNTIY
V: TRBV9; J: TRBJ2-7; D: NA; CDR3: ASSVGGRLGYEQY
V: TRBV4-2; J: TRBJ1-5; D: TRBD1; CDR3: ASSQVLGQFSNQPQH
V: TRBV6-5; J: TRBJ2-1; D: TRBD2; CDR3: ASRRTSGGNNEQF
V: TRBV27; J: TRBJ1-6; D: NA; CDR3: ASGYRDYSPLH
V: TRBV4-2; J: TRBJ1-5; D: NA; CDR3: ASSQDGQGFQPQH
V: TRBV5-1; J: TRBJ2-5; D: TRBD1; CDR3: ASSLGGQGQAQY
V: TRBV27; J: TRBJ2-2; D: TRBD2; CDR3: ASSGVAGGTGELF
V: TRBV6-5; J: TRBJ2-1; D: NA; CDR3: ASSPGNEQF
V: TRBV7-9; J: TRBJ1-2; D: NA; CDR3: ASSLALVGGYT
V: TRBV7-2; J: TRBJ2-2; D: NA; CDR3: ASSPKAGGELF
V: TRBV9; J: TRBJ2-1; D: TRBD2; CDR3: ASSVGLAGESSYNEQF
V: TRBV29-1; J: TRBJ1-1; D: NA; CDR3: SGKGDTEAF
V: TRBV5-5; J: TRBJ2-1; D: TRBD2; CDR3: ASSLWTSGDNEQF
V: TRBV7-6; J: TRBJ2-3; D: NA; CDR3: ASSLIGRVADTQY
V: TRBV28; J: TRBJ1-2; D: TRBD1; CDR3: ASRNLRDRGRNYGYT
V: TRBV9; J: TRBJ2-1; D: TRBD2; CDR3: ASSTLTSGGFNEQF
V: TRBV7-3; J: TRBJ2-3; D: TRBD2; CDR3: ASSSGTSAGSTDTQY
V: TRBV7-9; J: TRBJ1-1; D: TRBD1; CDR3: ASSLAQGARTEAF
V: TRBV6-6; J: TRBJ2-7; D: NA; CDR3: ASSYSPALNYEQY
V: TRBV7-3; J: TRBJ2-2; D: NA; CDR3: ASSLRGADTGELF
V: TRBV7-2; J: TRBJ1-6; D: TRBD1; CDR3: ASSLTGDNSPLH
V: TRBV28; J: TRBJ2-7; D: NA; CDR3: ASSLPPGHSYEQY
V: TRBV7-3; J: TRBJ1-1; D: NA; CDR3: ASSLFAQGSEAF
V: TRBV7-9; J: TRBJ2-7; D: NA; CDR3: ASSTGTHTYEQY
V: TRBV19; J: TRBJ2-7; D: NA; CDR3: ASSIQVSYEQY
V: TRBV30; J: TRBJ1-5; D: TRBD1; CDR3: AWSHRGASNQPQH
V: TRBV6-1; J: TRBJ1-1; D: NA; CDR3: ASSDTDFGEAF
V: TRBV6-6; J: NA; D: NA; CDR3: ASRPTGTTYEQY
V: TRBV6-4; J: TRBJ2-3; D: NA; CDR3: ASSDRAGAGDTQY
V: TRBV2; J: TRBJ2-1; D: TRBD1; CDR3: ASSALRQGADEQF
V: TRBV7-9; J: TRBJ2-7; D: TRBD2; CDR3: ASSTGLAGRYEQY
V: TRBV19; J: TRBJ1-2; D: NA; CDR3: ASSSRTFGYT
V: TRBV19; J: TRBJ1-5; D: TRBD1; CDR3: ASSIWDRSNQPQH
V: TRBV4-2; J: TRBJ1-1; D: NA; CDR3: ASSQGASLNTEAF
V: TRBV6-1; J: TRBJ1-6; D: TRBD1; CDR3: ASSDVTGAATYNSPLH
V: TRBV6-5; J: TRBJ2-5; D: TRBD2; CDR3: ASSYGGGAGETQY
V: TRBV7-9; J: TRBJ2-7; D: TRBD1; CDR3: ASSPPAGTGPYEQY
V: TRBV25-1; J: TRBJ1-1; D: NA; CDR3: ASRASQGGGTEAF